This record looks at one T cell receptor beta chain sequence and its context. The target antigen is unknown. Sequencing used immunoSEQ multiplex PCR; TCRdb keeps in-frame clones, though not all of them. The sample contains fewer than 130,000 clones, 81% of which appear only once. The data are from a study of T cell responses to AZD1222 COVID-19 vaccine. Study-level findings and limits: Repertoire samples came only from after the peak T cell response. A rise in Spike-specific TCR breadth and depth followed two AZD1222 doses. Reports indicate that nearly half of spike-specific TCRs are directed at unmutated variant regions.

Trimming took off 6 bases at V and 2 bases at J, with 2 bases between the two ends. The CDR3 has 12 amino acids. The V gene's germline CDR1 is SNHLY and CDR2 FYNNEI. Material: peripheral blood, obtained on day 0 of AZD1222 vaccination. This receptor was identified in an adult in good health. The rearrangement joins TRBV2 to TRBJ2-6; D gene uncertain. The CDR3 is CASRAGANVLTF. CDR3 DNA sequence: TGTGCCAGCAGGGCTGGGGCCAACGTCCTGACTTTC. Together with reference TRBV2 and TRBJ2-6, the CDR3 gives the full variable domain: EPEVTQTPSHQVTQMGQEVILRCVPISNHLYFYWYRQILGQKVEFLVSFYNNEISEKSEIFDDQFSVERPDGSNFTLKIRSTKLEDSAMYFCASRAGANVLTFGAGSRLTVL.